This TCR beta chain was captured by sequencing in a study of T cells after yellow fever vaccination. Study-level background: It was SMART-Seq v4 Ultra Low Input that prepared the fractions with low cell numbers.

Germline CDR1 MNHEY, CDR2 SVGEGT. V gave up 1 base and J gave up 6 bases; unmatched junction bases: 0. The CDR3 is 13 amino acids. Study-wide results and limits: Post-booster repertoires again held most primary-vaccination clones (about 96% CD4, over 80% CD8). The CD4 compartment and the CD8 compartment contained a small share of clonotypes in common.

As TCR cDNA was made by 5'RACE template switching, a universal primer site and UMIs were added. TCRdb re-analysed the 5' RACE reads in MiXCR, keeping a single row per CDR3 protein. This table has around 330,000 distinct CDR3 sequences, around 4% appearing once. This clonotype was seen at least ten times. What it binds is unknown. The V gene is TRBV6-2 or TRBV6-3, the J gene TRBJ2-1; 7 nucleotides match TRBD2. Material: PBMCs, obtained on the day of the yellow fever booster vaccination. This receptor was identified in a man aged 18 to 35 who received the YFV17D yellow fever vaccine. CDR3 in DNA: TGTGCCAGCAGTTACTGGGGGGGCAATGAGCAGTTCTTC. Encoded protein: CASSYWGGNEQFF.